Shown below are 30 T cell receptor beta chains from a single sample sequenced in a study of blood T cell repertoires in COVID-19. Clones were sequenced by immunoSEQ multiplex PCR, and TCRdb holds only the in-frame ones, with some missing. This table holds around 140,000 clones, around 89% found once. What was sequenced was peripheral blood. The receptors come from a man in his forties or fifties with active or convalescent COVID-19.

This clone has just a few counts. This chain connects TRBV5-5 to TRBJ2-7; TRBD1 matches at 9 bases. Trimming removed 1 base from V and 0 bases from J; junction bases left unmatched: 2. Germline V gene lookup returns CDR1 SGHKS and CDR2 YYEKEE (reference sequence). The CDR3 has 15 residues. As DNA, the CDR3 is TGTGCCAGCAGCTTGAGGACAGGGGTCTCCTACGAGCAGTACTTC. Encoded protein: CASSLRTGVSYEQYF.

The chain links TRBV5-1 to TRBJ1-5, with 9 bases aligning to TRBD1. Unmatched junction bases numbered 3, after V lost 0 bases and J lost 8 bases. The CDR3 sequence is 14 residues long. Germline CDR1 and CDR2: SGHRS and YFSETQ. CDR3 DNA: TGCGCCAGCAGCTTGGACAGGGGGCAGGAGCCCCAGCATTTT. It is translated as CASSLDRGQEPQHF.

The chain joins TRBV12-3 or TRBV12-4 to TRBJ2-7; D is uncertain. Trimming took off 6 bases at V and 7 bases at J, with 10 bases between the two ends. The CDR3 runs to 11 residues. The CDR3 region has the DNA TGTGCCAGCAGCAACCGGTGGGAGCAGTACTTC. This codes for CASSNRWEQYF.

The CDR3, as DNA: TGCAGCGTTCGGGCAGGGGGGTTGTACGAGCAGTACTTC. It translates to CSVRAGGLYEQYF. The V gene is TRBV29-1, the J gene TRBJ2-7, with D possibly being TRBD1 (7 bases). V lost 5 bases, J lost 4 bases, and 15 bases lay in between. Per germline, CDR1 SQVTM and CDR2 ANQGSEA. CDR3 length equals 13 residues.

This chain uses TRBV30 with TRBJ1-4; D call uncertain. The CDR3 is 14 amino acids. Trimming cost V 7 bases and J 6 bases, with 18 bases left between them. The germline CDR1 and CDR2 sequences are GTSNPN and SVGIG (reference sequence). The CDR3 reads CASLGGRVDEKLFF. CDR3 bases: TGTGCCTCCCTAGGCGGGCGCGTGGATGAAAAACTGTTTTTT.

J is TRBJ2-2 and V is TRBV5-4; tentative D call: TRBD2 (6 bases). With 4 bases removed from V and 0 bases from J, the gap between germline ends came to 13 bases. This CDR3 is built from 16 residues. In germline, CDR1 is SGHNT, CDR2 YYREEE (reference sequence). DNA for the CDR3: TGTGCCAGCAGCCCCCCCCCTAGCGCGAACACCGGGGAGCTGTTTTTT. Protein product: CASSPPPSANTGELFF. Based on the CDR3 plus reference TRBV5-4 and TRBJ2-2, the full variable domain is ETGVTQSPTHLIKTRGQQVTLRCSSQSGHNTVSWYQQALGQGPQFIFQYYREEENGRGNFPPRFSGLQFPNYSSELNVNALELDDSALYLCASSPPPSANTGELFFGEGSRLTVL.

This rearrangement joins TRBV6-5 to TRBJ2-7; 9 bases are a match to TRBD1. The CDR3 covers 14 residues. J was trimmed by 6 bases and V by 6 bases; bases with no gene match: 9. Germline CDR1 reads MNHEY; CDR2 reads SVGAGI. CDR3 in amino acids: CASRRPGQGGEQYF. CDR3 in DNA: TGTGCCAGCAGACGACCGGGACAGGGTGGCGAGCAGTACTTC.

The CDR3 region is CASSYSGTDSYEQYF. The CDR3 nucleotides are TGTGCCAGCAGTTACTCCGGGACAGACTCCTACGAGCAGTACTTC. The genes are TRBV6-5 and TRBJ2-7; the match to TRBD1 covers 7 bases. Germline V gene sequence: CDR1 MNHEY, CDR2 SVGAGI. The CDR3 is made up of 15 amino acids. Unmatched junction bases numbered 2, after V lost 0 bases and J lost 0 bases.

The CDR3 spells CATSDRGQGMEGYTF. Here the CDR3 DNA reads TGTGCCACCAGTGATAGGGGGCAGGGGATGGAGGGCTACACCTTC. This chain uses TRBV24-1 with TRBJ1-2; 7 nucleotides match TRBD1. The CDR3 extends over 15 amino acids. J was trimmed by 8 bases and V by 3 bases; bases with no gene match: 11. Germline-derived CDR1 and CDR2 are KGHDR and SFDVKD.

The CDR3 is CASSLGLRYNSPLHF. The DNA of the CDR3 is TGTGCCAGCAGCTTAGGTCTACGTTATAATTCACCCCTCCACTTT. The chain joins TRBV7-8 to TRBJ1-6, with unresolved D. V lost 1 base and J lost 4, with 8 bases in between. Germline values: CDR1 SGHVS, CDR2 FQNEAQ. The CDR3 is 15 residues long.

V and J are TRBV20-1 and TRBJ2-7; D is ambiguous. This CDR3 spans 13 amino acids. CDR1 is DFQATT and CDR2 is SNEGSKA in the germline V gene (reference sequence). V was trimmed by 3 bases and J by 3 bases, leaving 12 bases between them. For the CDR3, the DNA is TGCAGTGCTAGTTGGCGGAAGAACTACGAGCAGTACTTC. Translation gives CSASWRKNYEQYF.

This chain uses TRBV6-1 with TRBJ2-7; 8 nucleotides match TRBD1. The germline V gene has CDR1 MNHNS and CDR2 SASEGT. This CDR3 is built from 16 residues. Losses at the gene ends were 4 bases for V and 0 bases for J; bases not matched to a gene: 8. The CDR3 spells CASSVLHGTGSYEQYF. The CDR3 nucleotides are TGTGCCAGCAGTGTACTCCACGGGACAGGCTCCTACGAGCAGTACTTC.

J is TRBJ2-7 and V is TRBV2; TRBD2 agrees at 12 bases. The junction had 13 bases not matched to a gene; V was cut back by 5 bases and J by 5 bases. Germline lookup yields CDR1 SNHLY and CDR2 FYNNEI. This CDR3 is 17 amino acids long. The CDR3 reads CASSPRPPTSGRNEQYF. The CDR3 nucleotides are TGTGCCAGCAGTCCAAGGCCCCCGACTAGCGGGAGAAACGAGCAGTACTTC.

The rearrangement links TRBV7-9 to TRBJ2-3, with 8 positions matching TRBD1. CDR3 length: 14 residues. The trim removed 1 base at V and 4 bases at J, leaving 1 base unmatched. CDR1 and CDR2 (germline): SEHNR, FQNEAQ (reference sequence). The CDR3 protein is CASSLGGQADTQYF. The CDR3 DNA sequence: TGTGCCAGCAGCTTAGGGGGACAGGCAGATACGCAGTATTTT.

The V gene is TRBV10-3, the J gene TRBJ2-7; tentative D call: TRBD2 (5 bases). Germline V gene sequence: CDR1 ENHRY, CDR2 SYGVKD. V gave up 5 bases and J gave up 0 bases, with 11 bases separating them. The CDR3 sequence is 14 residues long. This CDR3 reads CAISRTGNSYEQYF. The CDR3 DNA sequence: TGTGCCATCAGTCGAACGGGGAACTCCTACGAGCAGTACTTC.

The V call is TRBV6-1, the J call TRBJ1-5, with 8 bases identical to TRBD1. The CDR3 is 16 amino acids. V lost 1 base and J lost 4; bases outside the gene matches: 6. Germline assignment: CDR1 MNHNS and CDR2 SASEGT. CDR3 sequence reads: CASSEGQGAWNQPQHF. Here the CDR3 DNA reads TGTGCCAGCAGTGAAGGGCAGGGGGCTTGGAATCAGCCCCAGCATTTT.

With regard to this clone: Within the sample, other DNA sequences also encode this same CDR3. The V and J genes are TRBV5-1 and TRBJ2-3, with a weak D call TRBD1 (5 bases). Germline CDR1 and CDR2: SGHRS and YFSETQ. With 5 bases removed from V and 1 base from J, the gap between germline ends came to 11 bases. The CDR3 consists of 14 residues. The CDR3, as DNA: TGCGCCAGCAGTTCCACGACAGGCACAGATACGCAGTATTTT. It is translated as CASSSTTGTDTQYF.

The rearrangement links TRBV5-4 to TRBJ2-5; 10 bases align to TRBD1. V shed 1 base and J 5 bases; nucleotides not matched to a gene: 5. This CDR3 is built from 15 residues. Germline V gene lookup returns CDR1 SGHNT and CDR2 YYREEE (reference sequence). The CDR3 region is CASSLRTGGYETQYF. As DNA, the CDR3 is TGTGCCAGCAGCTTGCGGACAGGGGGATACGAGACCCAGTACTTC.

This chain links TRBV3-1 (or the pseudogene TRBV3-2) with TRBJ2-1; 12 nucleotides match TRBD2. The CDR3 consists of 16 residues. Germline V gene lookup returns CDR1 LGHDT and CDR2 YNNKEL (reference sequence). Trimming took 1 base from V and 7 from J; bases not matched to a gene: 5. The CDR3 coding sequence is TGTGCCAGCAGCCAAGCGACTAGCGGGAGTGGAAATGAGCAGTTCTTC. Amino acids: CASSQATSGSGNEQFF.

The chain is built from TRBV3-1 (or the pseudogene TRBV3-2) and TRBJ2-7; D uncertain. Germline V gene lookup returns CDR1 LGHDT and CDR2 YNNKEL (reference sequence). This CDR3 region has 14 residues. Trimming cost V 0 bases and J 1 base, with 7 bases left between them. This chain's CDR3 is CASSQEGFSYEQYF. The CDR3 DNA reads TGTGCCAGCAGCCAAGAGGGCTTTTCCTACGAGCAGTACTTC.

This clone was observed a few times. J is TRBJ1-6 and V is TRBV5-1, with TRBD1 identical over 9 bases. This CDR3 has 15 residues. Germline values: CDR1 SGHRS, CDR2 YFSETQ. V was pared by 0 bases and J by 12 bases, with 7 bases of the junction left unmatched. This CDR3 reads CASSLEGQGREPLHF. In nucleotides, the CDR3 is TGCGCCAGCAGCTTGGAGGGACAGGGAAGGGAACCCCTCCACTTT.

V is TRBV27 and J is TRBJ2-1; 9 nucleotides agree with TRBD2. This CDR3 is built from 20 residues. Germline CDR1 and CDR2: MNHEY and SMNVEV (reference sequence). After removal of 9 bases from V and 0 bases from J, the junction contained 21 bases not matched to a gene. CDR3 sequence reads: CARAFNPLDSGSLSYNEQFF. In nucleotides, the CDR3 is TGTGCCAGAGCATTTAACCCTTTAGATAGCGGGAGTCTCTCCTACAATGAGCAGTTCTTC.

The chain uses TRBV10-3 and TRBJ2-3; tentatively, D is TRBD2 (6 bases). Germline CDR1 is ENHRY and CDR2 is SYGVKD. This CDR3 is built from 13 residues. V was trimmed by 6 bases and J by 7 bases, leaving 14 bases between them. The CDR3 nucleotides are TGTGCCATCAGCCTAGCGACCTTAAATACGCAGTATTTT. Encoded protein: CAISLATLNTQYF.

CDR3 nucleotides: TGTGCCATTGGGACTAGAGCGAACACCGGGGAGCTGTTTTTT. This sequence encodes CAIGTRANTGELFF. V usage is TRBV6-5 and J usage is TRBJ2-2; TRBD2 matches 8 bases. The V and J ends lost 10 bases and 0 bases, in that order; junction bases with no gene match: 4. The CDR3 has 14 residues. The V gene's germline CDR1 is MNHEY and CDR2 SVGAGI.

This rearrangement joins TRBV7-9 to TRBJ1-6; D might be TRBD1 (6 bases). The germline CDR1 and CDR2 sequences are SEHNR and FQNEAQ (reference sequence). Trimming cost V 6 bases and J 10 bases, with 10 bases left between them. There are 12 residues in the CDR3. The CDR3 spells CASSYTGSPLHF. Here the CDR3 DNA reads TGTGCCAGCAGTTATACAGGGTCACCCCTCCACTTT. Filled out from reference TRBV7-9 and TRBJ1-6, the complete variable domain reads DTGVSQNPRHKITKRGQNVTFRCDPISEHNRLYWYRQTLGQGPEFLTYFQNEAQLEKSRLLSDRFSAERPKGSFSTLEIQRTEQGDSAMYLCASSYTGSPLHFGNGTRLTVT.

This rearrangement joins TRBV18 to TRBJ2-7, with 9 bases aligning to TRBD2. The CDR3 length is 19 residues. The germline V gene encodes CDR1 KGHSH and CDR2 LQKENI. V lost 3 bases and J lost 0; bases outside the gene matches: 15. CDR3 in amino acids: CASSPSGRSNKRDSYEQYF. In DNA, the CDR3 is TGTGCCAGCTCACCTAGCGGGAGATCGAATAAGCGGGACTCCTACGAGCAGTACTTC.

This rearrangement joins TRBV6-1 to TRBJ1-5, with TRBD1 as a possible D gene (6 bases). Trimming left V 3 bases short and J 0 bases short, with 12 bases between. The CDR3 loop spans 16 amino acids. Germline-derived CDR1 and CDR2 are MNHNS and SASEGT. CDR3 sequence reads: CASSERTVNSNQPQHF. Here the CDR3 DNA reads TGTGCCAGCAGTGAGCGGACAGTTAATAGCAATCAGCCCCAGCATTTT.

The table lists this clone with a few counts. V and J are TRBV3-1 (or the pseudogene TRBV3-2) and TRBJ1-4, with D possibly matching TRBD1 (6 bases). The CDR3 consists of 16 residues. Trimming removed 8 bases from V and 3 bases from J, with 19 bases in between. The germline gives CDR1 LGHDT, CDR2 YNNKEL (reference sequence). This CDR3 reads CASGHRDASANEKLFF. The CDR3 coding sequence is TGTGCCAGCGGACACAGGGATGCCTCGGCTAATGAAAAACTGTTTTTT.

The gene calls are TRBV27 and TRBJ1-6; no clear D. Trimming stripped 5 bases from V and 8 bases from J, with 16 bases between. Germline V CDR1 and CDR2: MNHEY, SMNVEV (reference sequence). CDR3 length: 15 amino acids. CDR3 DNA: TGTGCCAGCAGTCGGACTCCTTGGGTGGATTCACCCCTCCACTTT. Residues: CASSRTPWVDSPLHF.

This chain's CDR3 is CASASNPNTEAFF. CDR3 nucleotide sequence: TGTGCTAGTGCCTCTAACCCGAACACTGAAGCTTTCTTT. The V call is TRBV12-5, the J call TRBJ1-1; D ambiguous. The CDR3 sequence is 13 residues long. The V gene lost 7 bases and the J gene lost 1 base, with 10 bases spanning the gap. Germline V gives CDR1 LGHNT, CDR2 FRNRAP.